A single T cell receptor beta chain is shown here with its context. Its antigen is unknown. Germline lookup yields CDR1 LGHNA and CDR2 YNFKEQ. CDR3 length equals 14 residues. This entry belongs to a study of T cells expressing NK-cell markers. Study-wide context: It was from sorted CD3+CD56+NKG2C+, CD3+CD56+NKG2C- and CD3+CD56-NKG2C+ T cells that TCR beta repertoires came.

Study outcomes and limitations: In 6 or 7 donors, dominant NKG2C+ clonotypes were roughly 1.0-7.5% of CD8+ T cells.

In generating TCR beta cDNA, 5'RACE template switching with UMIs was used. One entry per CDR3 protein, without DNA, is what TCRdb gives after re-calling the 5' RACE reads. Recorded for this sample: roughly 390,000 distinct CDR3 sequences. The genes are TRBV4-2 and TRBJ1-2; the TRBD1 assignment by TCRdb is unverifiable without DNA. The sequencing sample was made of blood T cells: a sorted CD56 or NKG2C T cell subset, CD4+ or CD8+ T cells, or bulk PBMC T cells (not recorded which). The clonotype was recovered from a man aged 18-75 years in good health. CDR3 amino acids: CASSQERQGFGYTF.